This note documents a single T cell receptor (beta chain) sequence. The clone's antigen remains unknown. One base away there is no much larger clone; base qualities are not given. In total, just over 650 healthy bone marrow donors made up the cohort. All cohort members were sampled while nominally healthy, although unrecorded immune exposures were likely present. The donor was CMV seropositive and belonged to the group of 250 to 300 seropositive cohort members. A peripheral blood sample was collected from each donor, and TCR beta sequencing was performed on peripheral blood mononuclear cells. Genomic DNA extraction from the blood cell samples was performed with the Qiagen DNeasy Blood Extraction Kit. Libraries were made using the immunoSEQ multiplex PCR assay. The multiplex PCR relied on a mix of 60 forward primers for TCR Vbeta segments and 13 reverse primers for TCR Jbeta segments. The CDR3 region of rearranged TCR beta genes was amplified from genomic DNA by a multiplex PCR assay. The amplified TCR beta libraries were sequenced on the Illumina HiSeq System as 87-base-pair reads. The authors' analysis ran thus. A later analysis counted about 82 million unique TCR beta chains across the 666 repertoires, and around 9.9 million of these chains were shared by at least two donors. Raw reads were error-corrected and collapsed into unique sequences with a nearest-neighbor algorithm that merged closely related sequences to remove PCR and sequencing errors. To assign V, D and J gene segments, CDR3 sequences were aligned to IMGT reference sequences. For a sequence to be retained, a match of at least six nucleotides to both a V gene segment and a J gene segment was required. Rearrangements were called productive when the CDR3 lacked stop codons and stayed in frame with V and J; all others were non-productive. Following IMGT convention, CDR3 was defined as the stretch from the second conserved V-encoded cysteine to the conserved J-encoded phenylalanine. The earlier analysis of about 530 of the donors excluded any sequence lacking an unambiguous match to a single V gene segment. An earlier analysis of some 610 of the donors called V segments functional above 56.7% productive rearrangements and segregating when the between-donor standard deviation exceeded 5%. To diagnose cytomegalovirus status from the catalog of TCR beta chain sequences, a statistical classification framework was built. A later analysis assigned V and J genes by comparing TCR nucleotide sequences with IMGT/GENE-DB human TR gene sequences. A later analysis assigned CDR3 sequences and most-parsimonious VDJ recombination scenarios with the TCRdist pipeline. In a later analysis, every TCR beta chain was defined by the combination of its CDR3 amino acid sequence and its V-gene family, and reads without a unique V-gene family were dropped. To address suspected cross-contamination and a sequencing artifact, a later analysis removed over 500 highly shared, low-generation-probability nucleotide sequences. In a later analysis, a clonal expansion index was calculated for each public chain from normalized within-repertoire ranks of inferred template counts. In a later analysis, generation probabilities were computed with a VDJ recombination model fitted to out-of-frame rearrangements, and the resulting probabilities were checked against IGoR. Hypergeometric tests were used in a later analysis to score TCR-TCR, TCR-HLA and TCR-CMV co-occurrence, with a repertoire-size bias correction applied to the TCR pairs. False discovery rates were estimated in a later analysis by permuting HLA or CMV assignments 20 times. A later analysis grouped co-occurring TCRs with DBSCAN, adding TCRdist sequence similarity when clustering within HLA-allele-positive subsets. Repertoires with fewer than 30,000 or more than 120,000 public chains were left out of co-occurrence clustering, as were five repertoires with anomalous nucleotide sharing. TCRdb retrieved this table from immuneACCESS and kept in-frame rearrangements only. Not all clones are present; in checked studies, unresolved V genes account for under half, and no reason is known for the remainder. V and J calls plus clone size are reproduced from that table; the DNA served to infer D and trimming. In all, the sample holds around 150,000 clones, and roughly 79% of those were seen once. The ten most abundant clones make up less than 10% of the sample.

This sample was included in a study of cytomegalovirus exposure and HLA in healthy donors (dated 2017 in TCRdb). Concerning the study at large: An earlier analysis of about 530 of the donors reported under 300 Gb of sequence data and about 120 million unique TCR beta sequences obtained from about 170 million T cells. High-throughput TCR immunosequencing, statistical association of individual TCRs with disease status, and machine learning were combined to predict cytomegalovirus infection status. Alongside the repertoire data, information on donor age, sex, ethnicity and CMV serostatus was compiled. Using immunosequencing, the study profiled T cell repertoires from 500 to 800 subjects and related those repertoires to cytomegalovirus serostatus. In the later analysis, no new phenotypic data were used to find candidate immune exposures; instead, reliance was placed on TCR beta sequences and their occurrence across donors. Both class I and class II loci were covered by HLA typing, at four-digit resolution. A later analysis re-examined previously published TCR beta repertoires from 600 to 700 donors and added high-resolution HLA genotyping to investigate patterns of TCR occurrence. Four to six DR-DQ haplotypes were handled as single units for association and clustering because linkage in the cohort was strong. Every repertoire in the discovery cohort had been generated on one and the same sequencing platform. An early release covering around 630 HLA-typed donors comprised around 300 gigabases of sequencing data and tens of millions of unique TCR sequences. Across some 400 genotyped donors of the cohort, an average of about 220,000 unique TCR beta nucleotide sequences per donor were sequenced, and roughly 20% of those sequences were non-productive. A later genetic analysis used genome-wide SNP genotypes for about 60% of the 666 donors, treating that subset as a discovery cohort. A separate validation cohort of roughly 130 different subjects was used in addition to the approximately 670-subject first cohort. The number of typed donors differed by locus: about 620-640 for A, B, C, DRB1 and DQB1; approximately 520 for DQA1; about 600 for DPA1; and 400 to 480 for DPB1. The study aimed to test whether cataloging public T cell receptors could reveal signatures of past pathogen exposure. In an earlier analysis of 500 to 650 of the donors, high-throughput TCR beta sequencing was used to judge whether each TCR beta V gene segment behaved as functional or pseudogenic. The genetic ancestry cluster associated with self-reported Caucasian donors included 65% to 90% of the 398 genotyped donors. What the work shows at the level of the full study, not this receptor alone: A later analysis found that TCR association rates varied across HLA loci, with DRB1 alleles showing the most associated TCRs and HLA-C alleles the fewest. A few of the identified cytomegalovirus-associated TCR beta chains were confirmed in vitro to be specific for cytomegalovirus antigens. In a later analysis, several top co-occurrence clusters were reported to appear linked to parvovirus B19, influenza, CMV and Epstein-Barr virus. A later analysis found that HLA-associated TCR beta chains were more clonally expanded and had lower generation probabilities than equally common non-associated chains. A further reported finding was that TCR beta sequences accurately predicted the HLA-A and HLA-B alleles for most subjects in the first cohort. In this cohort, only TCR beta chains were sequenced, and detectable features were limited by the absence of alpha or paired-chain data. The classifier was reported to diagnose cytomegalovirus status with high specificity and sensitivity in both the original and validation cohorts. Specific HLA alleles were associated with over 15,000 TCR beta sequences at a false discovery rate of 0.05 in a later analysis. The only immune exposure information available for the cohort was CMV serostatus. V-gene and J-gene trimming of TCR beta chains was associated with a missense DCLRE1C variant in a later genetic analysis, and the association was replicated in an independent cohort. Presence/absence analyses assumed roughly uniform sequencing depth across donors, an assumption that may not hold. A cluster of highly shared sequence variants was judged likely to be a technical artifact of the sequencing pipeline. Because HLA typing was unavailable for some donors at each locus, only the typed subset was used in association tests. It was suggested by the authors that the approach could potentially be generalized to other disease states and immunological phenotypes. An earlier analysis of approximately 530 of the donors showed that most TCR beta V segments appeared in productive rearrangements either about 87% or about 30% of the time, which broadly matched IMGT annotations. Because counts were too low, some 17 rarely observed V segments, including chromosome 9 orphons, were left out of the earlier analysis of 587 of the donors. While some public TCRs were present in many individuals, most TCR sequences turned up only very rarely across donors. According to a later genetic analysis, donors in an Asian-associated ancestry cluster had fewer N-insertions in productive TCRs than the roughly 670-donor mean. A total of 150 or so TCR beta chains were listed by the study as associated with cytomegalovirus. Correlated functional status among segregating V segments might reflect linkage disequilibrium, but an unknown experimental factor could not be ruled out. Most CMV-associated TCR beta chains appeared to be HLA-restricted in a later analysis, and the HLA associations seemed to be driven largely by CMV exposure. Strong co-occurrence of HLA alleles, especially DR and DQ, made assigning TCR associations to individual alleles difficult.

This clonotype originated in a young man in good health and CMV-seropositive. Sequenced input: PBMCs.

The DNA sequence is TGTGCCAGCAGCTCCGCCCTTGCGTCGTCCCCCTACGAGCAGTACTTC. Its product reads: CASSSALASSPYEQYF. The rearranged segments are TRBV5-6 and TRBJ2-7; no D segment can be confidently identified. Based on the germline V gene, the CDR1 and CDR2 sequences are SGHDT and YYEEEE. V loses 3 bases of germline sequence and J loses 2 bases, and the interval between the two ends is 18 bases. The CDR3 covers 16 residues, taking in both the cysteine and the phenylalanine. Of all the DNA, just the CDR3 is kept, 48 bases in frame from base 1. With all but the CDR3 taken from the reference TRBV5-6 and TRBJ2-7 genes, the full variable domain is: DAGVTQSPTHLIKTRGQQVTLRCSPKSGHDTVSWYQQALGQGPQFIFQYYEEEERQRGNFPDRFSGHQFPNYSSELNVNALLLGDSALYLCASSSALASSPYEQYFGPGTRLTVT.